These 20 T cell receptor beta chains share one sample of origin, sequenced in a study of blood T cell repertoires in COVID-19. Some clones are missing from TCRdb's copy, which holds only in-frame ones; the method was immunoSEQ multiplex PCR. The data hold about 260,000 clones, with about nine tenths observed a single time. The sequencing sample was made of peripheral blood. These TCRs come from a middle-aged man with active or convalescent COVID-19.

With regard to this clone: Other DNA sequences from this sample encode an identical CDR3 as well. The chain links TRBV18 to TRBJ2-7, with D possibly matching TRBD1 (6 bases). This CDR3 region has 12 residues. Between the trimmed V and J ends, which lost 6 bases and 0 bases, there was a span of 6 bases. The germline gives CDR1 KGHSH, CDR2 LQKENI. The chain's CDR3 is CASSDSSYEQYF. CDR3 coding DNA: TGTGCCAGCTCGGACAGCTCCTACGAGCAGTACTTC.

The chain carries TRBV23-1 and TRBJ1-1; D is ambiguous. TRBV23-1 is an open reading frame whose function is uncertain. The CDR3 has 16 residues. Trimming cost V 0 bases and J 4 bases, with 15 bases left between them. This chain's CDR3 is CASSQSRVGPSTEAFF. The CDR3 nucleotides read TGCGCCAGCAGTCAATCGCGGGTGGGCCCAAGCACTGAAGCTTTCTTT.

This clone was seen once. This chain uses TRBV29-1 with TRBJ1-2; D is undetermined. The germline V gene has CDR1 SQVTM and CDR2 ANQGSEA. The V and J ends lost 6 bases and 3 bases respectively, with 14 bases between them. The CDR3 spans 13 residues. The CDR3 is CSVKAGEDYGYTF. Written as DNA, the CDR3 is TGCAGCGTAAAGGCCGGAGAAGACTATGGCTACACCTTC.

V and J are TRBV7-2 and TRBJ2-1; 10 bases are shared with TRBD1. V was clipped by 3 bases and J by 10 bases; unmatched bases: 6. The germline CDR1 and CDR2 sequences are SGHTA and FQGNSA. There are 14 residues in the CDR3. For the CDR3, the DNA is TGTGCCAGCAGCTTGACAGGGGGCTTGGAGGAGCAGTTCTTC. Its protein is CASSLTGGLEEQFF.

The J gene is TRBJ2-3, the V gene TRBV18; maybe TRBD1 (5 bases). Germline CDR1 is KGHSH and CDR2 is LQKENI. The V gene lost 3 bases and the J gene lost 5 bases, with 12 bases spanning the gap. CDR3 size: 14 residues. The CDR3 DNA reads TGTGCCAGCTCACCCCGGTTAGGGGAAGATACGCAGTATTTT. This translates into CASSPRLGEDTQYF.

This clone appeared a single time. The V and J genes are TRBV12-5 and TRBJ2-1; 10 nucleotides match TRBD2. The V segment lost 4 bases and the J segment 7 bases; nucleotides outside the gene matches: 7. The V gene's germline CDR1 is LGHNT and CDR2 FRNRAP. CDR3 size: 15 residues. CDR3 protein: CASGSPSGSVNEQFF. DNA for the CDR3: TGTGCTAGTGGTTCCCCTAGCGGGAGTGTTAATGAGCAGTTCTTC.

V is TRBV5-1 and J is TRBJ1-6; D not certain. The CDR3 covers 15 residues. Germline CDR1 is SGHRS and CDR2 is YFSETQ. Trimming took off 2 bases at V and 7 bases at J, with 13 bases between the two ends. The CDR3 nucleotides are TGCGCCAGCAGCTTCTCATTGTTGGGCAATTCACCCCTCCACTTT. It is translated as CASSFSLLGNSPLHF.

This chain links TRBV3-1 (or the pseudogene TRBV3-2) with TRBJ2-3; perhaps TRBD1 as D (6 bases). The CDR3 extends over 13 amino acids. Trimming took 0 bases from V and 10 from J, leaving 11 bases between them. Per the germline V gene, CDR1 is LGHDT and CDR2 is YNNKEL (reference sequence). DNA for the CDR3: TGTGCCAGCAGCCAAGAAACAGGGTGGGCGCAGTATTTT. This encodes CASSQETGWAQYF.

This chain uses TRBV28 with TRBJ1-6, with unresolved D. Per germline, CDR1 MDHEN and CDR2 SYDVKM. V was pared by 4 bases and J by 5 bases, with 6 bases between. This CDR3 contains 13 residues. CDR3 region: CASSSPNNSPLHF. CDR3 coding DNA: TGTGCCAGCAGTTCCCCAAATAATTCACCCCTCCACTTT.

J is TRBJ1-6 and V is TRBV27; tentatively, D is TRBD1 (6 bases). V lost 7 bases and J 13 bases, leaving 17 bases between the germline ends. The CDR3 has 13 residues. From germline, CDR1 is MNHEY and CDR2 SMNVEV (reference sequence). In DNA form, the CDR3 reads TGTGCCAGCACCCTGGGAGGGGGAACCCCCCTCCACTTT. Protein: CASTLGGGTPLHF.

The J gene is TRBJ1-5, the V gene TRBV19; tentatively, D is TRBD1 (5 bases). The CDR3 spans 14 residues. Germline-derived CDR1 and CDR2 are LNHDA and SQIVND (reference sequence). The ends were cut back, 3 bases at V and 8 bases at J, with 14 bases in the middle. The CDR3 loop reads CASSIRQGGEPQHF. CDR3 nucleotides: TGTGCCAGTAGTATTCGCCAGGGCGGGGAGCCCCAGCATTTT.

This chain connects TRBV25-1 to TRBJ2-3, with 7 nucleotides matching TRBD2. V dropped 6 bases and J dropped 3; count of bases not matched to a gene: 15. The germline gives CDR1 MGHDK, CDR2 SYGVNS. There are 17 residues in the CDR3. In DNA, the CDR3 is TGTGCCAGCAGCCCGACCTGGGGGGGAGAGGTGACAGATACGCAGTATTTT. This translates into CASSPTWGGEVTDTQYF.

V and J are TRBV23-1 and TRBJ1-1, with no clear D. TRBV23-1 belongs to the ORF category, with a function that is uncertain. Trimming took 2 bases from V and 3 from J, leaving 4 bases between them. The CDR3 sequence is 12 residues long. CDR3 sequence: CASSQRYTEAFF. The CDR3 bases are TGCGCCAGCAGTCAACGGTACACTGAAGCTTTCTTT.

This CDR3 is CSVPSGTGITGELFF. Written as DNA, the CDR3 is TGCAGCGTCCCTAGCGGGACGGGTATCACCGGGGAGCTGTTTTTT. The chain couples TRBV29-1 to TRBJ2-2, with 9 bases identical to TRBD2. Germline loops: CDR1 SQVTM, CDR2 ANQGSEA. The junction had 9 bases not matched to a gene; V was cut back by 6 bases and J by 4 bases. The CDR3 is made up of 15 amino acids.

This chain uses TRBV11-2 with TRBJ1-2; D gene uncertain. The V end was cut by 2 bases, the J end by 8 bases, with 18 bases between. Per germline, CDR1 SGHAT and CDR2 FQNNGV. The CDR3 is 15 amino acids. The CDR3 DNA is TGTGCCAGCAGCTTAATGGGCTCCGCTGCCTTCGGCTACACCTTC. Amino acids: CASSLMGSAAFGYTF. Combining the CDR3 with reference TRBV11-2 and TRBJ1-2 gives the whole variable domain EAGVAQSPRYKIIEKRQSVAFWCNPISGHATLYWYQQILGQGPKLLIQFQNNGVVDDSQLPKDRFSAERLKGVDSTLKIQPAKLEDSAVYLCASSLMGSAAFGYTFGSGTRLTVV.

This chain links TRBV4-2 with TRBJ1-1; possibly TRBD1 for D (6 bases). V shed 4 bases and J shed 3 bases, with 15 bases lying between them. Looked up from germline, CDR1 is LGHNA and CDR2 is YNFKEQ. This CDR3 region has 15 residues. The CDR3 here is CASSPYTGPDTEAFF. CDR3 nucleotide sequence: TGTGCCAGCAGCCCCTATACAGGGCCGGACACTGAAGCTTTCTTT.

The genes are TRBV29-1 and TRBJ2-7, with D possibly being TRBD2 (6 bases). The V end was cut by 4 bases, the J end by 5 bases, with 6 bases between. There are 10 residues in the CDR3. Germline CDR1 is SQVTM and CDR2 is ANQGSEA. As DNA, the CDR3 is TGCAGCGTTGGGGGGGACGAGCAGTACTTC. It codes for CSVGGDEQYF.

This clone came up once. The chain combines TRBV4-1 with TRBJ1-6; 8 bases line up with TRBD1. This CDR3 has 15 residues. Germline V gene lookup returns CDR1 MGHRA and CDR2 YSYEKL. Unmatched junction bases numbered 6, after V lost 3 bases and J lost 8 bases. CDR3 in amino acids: CASSHEQGVYSPLHF. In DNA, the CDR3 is TGCGCCAGCAGCCACGAACAGGGGGTTTATTCACCCCTCCACTTT.

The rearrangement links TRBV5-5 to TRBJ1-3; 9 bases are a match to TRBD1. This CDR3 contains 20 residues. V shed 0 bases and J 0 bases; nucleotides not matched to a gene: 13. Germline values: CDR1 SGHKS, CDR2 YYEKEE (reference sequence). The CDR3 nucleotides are TGTGCCAGCAGCTTGGCCGGGTCGGGACAGGGCCTAAGCTCTGGAAACACCATATATTTT. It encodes CASSLAGSGQGLSSGNTIYF.

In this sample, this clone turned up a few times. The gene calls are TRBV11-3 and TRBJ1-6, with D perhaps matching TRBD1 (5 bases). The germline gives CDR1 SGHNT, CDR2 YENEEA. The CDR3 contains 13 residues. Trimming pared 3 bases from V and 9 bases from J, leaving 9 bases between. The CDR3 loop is CASSFNQGSPLHF. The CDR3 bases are TGTGCCAGCAGCTTCAACCAGGGTTCACCCCTCCACTTT.